A single T cell receptor (beta chain) is shown here with its context. Indicated treatment: over 15 received Ad26.COV2.S at low or high dose, single or two shots; about 5 received placebo; per-sample allocation not given. Samples analyzed were those drawn on day 63 after the first vaccine or placebo injection. Within Boston, the person who donated was an adult of 18-55 years. The data belong to a study of Ad26.COV2.S vaccination and SARS-CoV-2 variants. For the study at large: It was the COV1001 Ad26.COV2.S trial arm that included the donor. Once, or twice with 56 days between doses, Ad26.COV2.S was given intramuscularly.

The V and J ends lost 4 bases and 2 bases, in that order; junction bases with no gene match: 12. Germline CDR1 and CDR2: MDHEN and SYDVKM. The CDR3 is made up of 17 amino acids. Clones were read by immunoSEQ multiplex PCR, and TCRdb kept only the in-frame ones, dropping some. Here the sample spans fewer than 400,000 clones, 70% to 90% being singletons. The receptor was isolated from a person between 18 and 60 years old who received the Ad26.COV2.S COVID-19 vaccine or a placebo. This rearrangement joins TRBV28 to TRBJ2-7; 9 nucleotides line up with TRBD2. Material: peripheral blood, obtained in a trial of Ad26.COV2.S vaccine versus placebo. The DNA of the CDR3 is TGTGCCAGCAGTTCGTTCGGGGCTAGCGGGGCTCCCTACGAGCAGTACTTC. Translation gives CASSSFGASGAPYEQYF.